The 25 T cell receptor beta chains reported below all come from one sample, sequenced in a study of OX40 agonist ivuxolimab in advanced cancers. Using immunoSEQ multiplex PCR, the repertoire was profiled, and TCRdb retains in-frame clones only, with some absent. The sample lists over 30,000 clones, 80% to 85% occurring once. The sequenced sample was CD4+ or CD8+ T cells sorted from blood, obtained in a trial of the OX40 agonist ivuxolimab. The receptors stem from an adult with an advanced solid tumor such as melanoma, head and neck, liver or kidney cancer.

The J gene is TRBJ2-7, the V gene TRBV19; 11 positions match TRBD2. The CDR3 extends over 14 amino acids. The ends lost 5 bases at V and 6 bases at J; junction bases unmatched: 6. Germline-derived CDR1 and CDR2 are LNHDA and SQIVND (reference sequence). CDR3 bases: TGTGCCAGTAGTGATAGCGGGAGGGACGGCGAGCAGTACTTC. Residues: CASSDSGRDGEQYF.

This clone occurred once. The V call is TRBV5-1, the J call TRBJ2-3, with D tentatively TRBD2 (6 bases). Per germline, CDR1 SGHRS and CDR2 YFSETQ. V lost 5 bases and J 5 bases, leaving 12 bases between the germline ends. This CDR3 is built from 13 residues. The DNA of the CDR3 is TGCGCCAGCAGAGACGGGGGAGTAGATACGCAGTATTTT. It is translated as CASRDGGVDTQYF.

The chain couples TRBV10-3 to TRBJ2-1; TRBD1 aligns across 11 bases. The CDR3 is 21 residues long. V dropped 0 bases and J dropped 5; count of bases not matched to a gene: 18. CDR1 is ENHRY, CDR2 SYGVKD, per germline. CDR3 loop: CAISESPAGTGGSRRDNEQFF. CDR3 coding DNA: TGTGCCATCAGTGAGTCCCCGGCGGGGACAGGGGGAAGTCGTCGGGACAATGAGCAGTTCTTC.

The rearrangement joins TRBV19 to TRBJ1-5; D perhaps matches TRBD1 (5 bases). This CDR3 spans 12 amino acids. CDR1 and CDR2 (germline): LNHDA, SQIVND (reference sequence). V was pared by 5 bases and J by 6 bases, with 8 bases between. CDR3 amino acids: CASSARGQPQHF. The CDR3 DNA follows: TGTGCCAGTAGTGCTAGGGGTCAGCCCCAGCATTTT.

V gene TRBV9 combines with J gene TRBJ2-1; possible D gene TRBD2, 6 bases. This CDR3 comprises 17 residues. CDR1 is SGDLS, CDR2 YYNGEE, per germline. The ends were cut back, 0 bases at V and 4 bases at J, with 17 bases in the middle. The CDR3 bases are TGTGCCAGCAGCGTAGGGGTTAGCGGCCTGGGTTACAATGAGCAGTTCTTC. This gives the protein CASSVGVSGLGYNEQFF.

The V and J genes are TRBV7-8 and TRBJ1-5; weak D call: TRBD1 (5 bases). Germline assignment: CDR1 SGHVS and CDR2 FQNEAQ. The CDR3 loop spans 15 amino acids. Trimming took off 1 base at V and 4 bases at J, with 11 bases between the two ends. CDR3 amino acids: CASSLVRGLNQPQHF. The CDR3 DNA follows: TGTGCCAGCAGCTTAGTCCGGGGACTAAATCAGCCCCAGCATTTT.

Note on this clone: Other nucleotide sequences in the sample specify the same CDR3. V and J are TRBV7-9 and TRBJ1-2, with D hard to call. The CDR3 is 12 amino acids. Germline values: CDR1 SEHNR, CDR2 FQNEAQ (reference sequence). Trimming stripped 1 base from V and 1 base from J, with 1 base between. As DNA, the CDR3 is TGTGCCAGCAGCTTAGTTAACTATGGCTACACCTTC. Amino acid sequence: CASSLVNYGYTF.

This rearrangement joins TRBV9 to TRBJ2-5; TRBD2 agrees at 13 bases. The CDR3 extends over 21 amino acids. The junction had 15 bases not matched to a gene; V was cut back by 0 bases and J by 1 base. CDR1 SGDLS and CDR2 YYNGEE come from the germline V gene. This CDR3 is CASSVGPLWTGTSGAQETQYF. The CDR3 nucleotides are TGTGCCAGCAGCGTAGGACCACTGTGGACCGGGACTAGCGGGGCCCAAGAGACCCAGTACTTC.

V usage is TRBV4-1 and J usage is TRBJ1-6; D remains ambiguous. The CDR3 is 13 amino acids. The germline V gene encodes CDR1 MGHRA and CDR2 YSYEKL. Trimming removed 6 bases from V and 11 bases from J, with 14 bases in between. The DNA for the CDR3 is TGCGCCAGCAGTCAAACCCCCGGGGCACCCCTCCACTTT. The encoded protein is CASSQTPGAPLHF.

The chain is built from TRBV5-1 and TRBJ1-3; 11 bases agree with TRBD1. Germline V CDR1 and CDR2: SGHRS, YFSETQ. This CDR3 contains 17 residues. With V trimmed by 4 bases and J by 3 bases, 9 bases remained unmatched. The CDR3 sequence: CASSPGQGAPFGNTIYF. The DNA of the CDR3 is TGCGCCAGCAGCCCTGGACAGGGGGCGCCGTTTGGAAACACCATATATTTT. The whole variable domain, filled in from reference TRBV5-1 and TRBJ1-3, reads KAGVTQTPRYLIKTRGQQVTLSCSPISGHRSVSWYQQTPGQGLQFLFEYFSETQRNKGNFPGRFSGRQFSNSRSEMNVSTLELGDSALYLCASSPGQGAPFGNTIYFGEGSWLTVV.

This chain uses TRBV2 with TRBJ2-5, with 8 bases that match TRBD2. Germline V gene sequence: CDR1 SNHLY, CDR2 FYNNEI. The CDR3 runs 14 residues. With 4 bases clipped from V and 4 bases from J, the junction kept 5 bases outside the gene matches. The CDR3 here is CASSVAGGGETQYF. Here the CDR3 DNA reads TGTGCCAGCAGTGTTGCGGGAGGTGGAGAGACCCAGTACTTC.

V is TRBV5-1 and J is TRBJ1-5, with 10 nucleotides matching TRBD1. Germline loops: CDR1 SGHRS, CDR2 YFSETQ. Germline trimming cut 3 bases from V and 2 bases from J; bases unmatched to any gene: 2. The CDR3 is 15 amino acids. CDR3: CASSSGQGGNQPQHF. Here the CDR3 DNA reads TGCGCCAGCAGCTCCGGACAGGGGGGCAATCAGCCCCAGCATTTT.

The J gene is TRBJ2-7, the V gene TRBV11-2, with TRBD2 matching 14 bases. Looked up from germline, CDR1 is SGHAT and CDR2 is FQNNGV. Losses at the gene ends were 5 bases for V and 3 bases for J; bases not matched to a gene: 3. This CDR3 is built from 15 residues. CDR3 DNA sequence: TGTGCCAGCAGCCTCGGGACTAGCGGGAGCTACGAGCAGTACTTC. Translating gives CASSLGTSGSYEQYF.

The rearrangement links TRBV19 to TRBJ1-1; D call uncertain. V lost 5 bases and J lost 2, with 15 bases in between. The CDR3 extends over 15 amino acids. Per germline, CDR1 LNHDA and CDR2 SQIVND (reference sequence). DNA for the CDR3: TGTGCCAGTAGTGAGGACCCGATTAGAAACACTGAAGCTTTCTTT. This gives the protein CASSEDPIRNTEAFF.

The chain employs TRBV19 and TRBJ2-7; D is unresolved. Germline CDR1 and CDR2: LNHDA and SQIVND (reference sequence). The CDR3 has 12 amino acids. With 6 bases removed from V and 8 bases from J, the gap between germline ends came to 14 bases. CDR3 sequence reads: CASSPGSSKQYF. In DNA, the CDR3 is TGTGCCAGTAGCCCAGGTTCATCGAAGCAGTACTTC.

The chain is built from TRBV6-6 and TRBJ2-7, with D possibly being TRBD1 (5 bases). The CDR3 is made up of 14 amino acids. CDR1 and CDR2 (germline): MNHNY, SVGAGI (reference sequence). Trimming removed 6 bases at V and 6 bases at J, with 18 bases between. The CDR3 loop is CASRPSDTSGEQYF. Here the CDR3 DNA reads TGTGCCAGCAGGCCCTCGGACACCTCTGGCGAGCAGTACTTC.

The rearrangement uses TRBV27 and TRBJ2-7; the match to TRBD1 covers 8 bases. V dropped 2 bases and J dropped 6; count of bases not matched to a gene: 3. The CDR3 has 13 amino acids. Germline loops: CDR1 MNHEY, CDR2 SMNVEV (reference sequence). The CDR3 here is CASSLQGAGEQYF. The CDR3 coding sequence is TGTGCCAGCAGTTTACAGGGGGCGGGCGAGCAGTACTTC.

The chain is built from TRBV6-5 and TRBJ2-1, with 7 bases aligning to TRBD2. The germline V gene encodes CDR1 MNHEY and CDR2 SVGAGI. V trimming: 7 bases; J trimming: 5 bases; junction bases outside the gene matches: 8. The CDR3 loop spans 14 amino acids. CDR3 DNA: TGTGCCAGCACTAGCGGAACTCCAAACAATGAGCAGTTCTTC. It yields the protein CASTSGTPNNEQFF.

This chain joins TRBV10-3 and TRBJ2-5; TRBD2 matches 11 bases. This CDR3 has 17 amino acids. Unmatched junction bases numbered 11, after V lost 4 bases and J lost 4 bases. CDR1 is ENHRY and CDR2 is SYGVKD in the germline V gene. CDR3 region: CAISGGLAGGRGETQYF. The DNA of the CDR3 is TGTGCCATCAGTGGAGGGCTAGCGGGGGGCCGGGGAGAGACCCAGTACTTC.

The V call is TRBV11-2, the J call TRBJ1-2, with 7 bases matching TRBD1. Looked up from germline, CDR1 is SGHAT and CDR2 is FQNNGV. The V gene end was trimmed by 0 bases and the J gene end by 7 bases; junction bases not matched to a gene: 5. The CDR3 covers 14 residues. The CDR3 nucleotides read TGTGCCAGCAGCTTAGAGCCGACAGGGACTGGCTACACCTTC. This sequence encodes CASSLEPTGTGYTF. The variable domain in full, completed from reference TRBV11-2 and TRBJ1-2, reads EAGVAQSPRYKIIEKRQSVAFWCNPISGHATLYWYQQILGQGPKLLIQFQNNGVVDDSQLPKDRFSAERLKGVDSTLKIQPAKLEDSAVYLCASSLEPTGTGYTFGSGTRLTVV.

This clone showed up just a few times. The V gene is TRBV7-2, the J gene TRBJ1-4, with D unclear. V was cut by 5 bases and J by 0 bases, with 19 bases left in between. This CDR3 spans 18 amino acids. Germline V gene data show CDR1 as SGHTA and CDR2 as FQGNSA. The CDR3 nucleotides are TGTGCCAGCAGCCCCCGACATTCTCCTGGCGCAACTAATGAAAAACTGTTTTTT. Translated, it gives CASSPRHSPGATNEKLFF.

The CDR3 region is CASSDDRGTDTQYF. The CDR3 DNA reads as TGTGCCAGCAGTGACGACAGGGGCACAGATACGCAGTATTTT. This chain uses TRBV25-1 with TRBJ2-3; 7 bases fit TRBD1. The CDR3 runs to 14 residues. Germline V gene data show CDR1 as MGHDK and CDR2 as SYGVNS. Losses at the gene ends were 3 bases for V and 1 base for J; bases not matched to a gene: 1.

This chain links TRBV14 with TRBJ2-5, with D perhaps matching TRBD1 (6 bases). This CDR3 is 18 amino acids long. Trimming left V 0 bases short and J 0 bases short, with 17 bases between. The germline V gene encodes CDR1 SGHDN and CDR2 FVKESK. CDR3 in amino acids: CASSQDVGQFVYQETQYF. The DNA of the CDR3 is TGTGCCAGCAGCCAAGATGTTGGACAGTTCGTGTACCAAGAGACCCAGTACTTC. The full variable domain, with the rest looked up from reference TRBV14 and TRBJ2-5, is EAGVTQFPSHSVIEKGQTVTLRCDPISGHDNLYWYRRVMGKEIKFLLHFVKESKQDESGMPNNRFLAERTGGTYSTLKVQPAELEDSGVYFCASSQDVGQFVYQETQYFGPGTRLLVL.

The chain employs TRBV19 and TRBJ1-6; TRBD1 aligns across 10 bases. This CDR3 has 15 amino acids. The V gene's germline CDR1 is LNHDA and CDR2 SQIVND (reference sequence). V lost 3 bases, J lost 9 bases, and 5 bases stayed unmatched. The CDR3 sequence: CASSIDGTGVSPLHF. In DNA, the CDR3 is TGTGCCAGTAGTATTGACGGGACAGGGGTTTCACCCCTCCACTTT.

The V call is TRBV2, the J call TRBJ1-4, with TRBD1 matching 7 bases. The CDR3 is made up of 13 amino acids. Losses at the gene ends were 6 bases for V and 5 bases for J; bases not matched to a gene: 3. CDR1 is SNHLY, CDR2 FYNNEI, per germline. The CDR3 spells CASSSGQNEKLFF. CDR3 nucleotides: TGTGCCAGCAGCTCGGGACAGAATGAAAAACTGTTTTTT.